Below, 14 T cell receptor beta chains from the same sample are listed, as sequenced in a study of post-analysis software for immune sequencing data. Study outcomes and limitations: Higher frequency in patients than in controls was seen for about five TRBV segments, with TRBV5-6, TRBV5-1 and TRBV20-1 among them.

Researchers reported that TCR beta cDNA libraries carried unique molecular identifiers. In TCRdb, the PCR reads were re-called with MiXCR into one record per CDR3 protein. The sample includes over 700,000 distinct CDR3 sequences, less than 35% seen only once; the top ten take around 0.56%. The antigens of these receptors remain unknown. The sequencing input was blood. The receptors stem from a girl under 18 with multiple sclerosis.

The chain employs TRBV7-9 and TRBJ1-1; a possible D gene is TRBD1 (6 bases). Trimming stripped 11 bases from V and 2 bases from J, with 18 bases between. Per the germline V gene, CDR1 is SEHNR and CDR2 is FQNEAQ (reference sequence). This CDR3 has 14 amino acids. The CDR3 sequence is CAGKRGDLNTEAFF. For the CDR3, the DNA is TGTGCCGGAAAAAGGGGGGACCTAAACACTGAAGCTTTCTTT. Full variable domain (outside the CDR3, taken from reference TRBV7-9 and TRBJ1-1): DTGVSQNPRHKITKRGQNVTFRCDPISEHNRLYWYRQTLGQGPEFLTYFQNEAQLEKSRLLSDRFSAERPKGSFSTLEIQRTEQGDSAMYLCAGKRGDLNTEAFFGQGTRLTVV.

This chain joins TRBV25-1 and TRBJ1-5; D perhaps matches TRBD1 (6 bases). The germline V gene has CDR1 MGHDK and CDR2 SYGVNS. The CDR3 contains 14 residues. V was shortened by 4 bases and J by 3 bases, with 10 bases between the two germline ends. CDR3 sequence: CASSADRVNQPQHF. The CDR3, as DNA: TGTGCCAGCAGTGCGGACAGAGTCAATCAGCCCCAGCATTTT.

This clonotype was detected only a few times. The CDR3 is CASSPATRGPNSGANVLTF. DNA of the CDR3: TGTGCCAGCAGCCCCGCGACCAGAGGCCCTAACTCTGGGGCCAACGTCCTGACTTTC. The chain carries TRBV3-1 and TRBJ2-6, with D unclear. This CDR3 is built from 19 residues. V lost 4 bases and J 0 bases, leaving 19 bases between the germline ends. The germline CDR1 and CDR2 sequences are LGHDT and YNNKEL (reference sequence).

The V gene is TRBV6-2 or TRBV6-3, the J gene TRBJ2-6; D is ambiguous. This CDR3 is built from 11 residues. Trimming stripped 8 bases from V and 8 bases from J, with 7 bases between. The germline gives CDR1 MNHEY, CDR2 SVGEGT. The CDR3 DNA follows: TGTGCCAGCGGACCTTCCAACGTCCTGACTTTC. Translated, it gives CASGPSNVLTF.

This clonotype has just one count. This chain links TRBV7-9 with TRBJ1-5; D may be TRBD1 (5 bases). This CDR3 has 15 amino acids. The V and J ends lost 5 bases and 5 bases respectively, with 16 bases between them. The germline gives CDR1 SEHNR, CDR2 FQNEAQ (reference sequence). The CDR3 spells CASSQEGEEDQPQHF. DNA of the CDR3: TGTGCCAGCAGCCAAGAAGGGGAAGAGGATCAGCCCCAGCATTTT.

This clonotype was seen a handful of times. The chain carries TRBV7-2 and TRBJ2-1; tentatively, D is TRBD1 (6 bases). Germline V gene sequence: CDR1 SGHTA, CDR2 FQGNSA. The V end was cut by 5 bases, the J end by 5 bases, with 13 bases between. The CDR3 runs to 14 residues. This chain's CDR3 is CASSRLGQDNEQFF. The CDR3 bases are TGTGCCAGCAGCCGACTGGGACAAGACAATGAGCAGTTCTTC.

The V and J genes are TRBV28 and TRBJ1-5; perhaps TRBD1 as D (6 bases). The germline CDR1 and CDR2 sequences are MDHEN and SYDVKM. The V gene lost 5 bases and the J gene lost 5 bases, with 13 bases spanning the gap. This CDR3 region has 14 residues. The CDR3 region is CASSEDRPDQPQHF. CDR3 DNA: TGTGCCAGCAGTGAGGACAGACCCGATCAGCCCCAGCATTTT.

This clonotype was observed a few times. The chain carries TRBV7-2 and TRBJ2-3, with D possibly being TRBD1 or TRBD2 (5 bases each). The CDR3 runs 16 residues. V shed 3 bases and J shed 5 bases, with 18 bases lying between them. CDR1 and CDR2 (germline): SGHTA, FQGNSA. This CDR3 is CASSFSVAGTRDTQYF. In DNA, the CDR3 is TGTGCCAGCAGCTTCAGCGTTGCAGGGACCCGAGATACGCAGTATTTT.

The chain is built from TRBV7-2 and TRBJ2-1; perhaps TRBD2 as D (6 bases). Germline values: CDR1 SGHTA, CDR2 FQGNSA. The length of the CDR3 is 15 residues. V shed 5 bases and J shed 8 bases, with 19 bases lying between them. The CDR3, as DNA: TGTGCCAGCAGCGCCGCGTCGACCGGGACTTATGAGCAGTTCTTC. Translation gives CASSAASTGTYEQFF.

The V and J genes are TRBV6-5 and TRBJ1-1; 7 bases match TRBD1. The CDR3 sequence is 13 residues long. V lost 5 bases, J lost 6 bases, and 6 bases stayed unmatched. Germline V lookup: CDR1 MNHEY, CDR2 SVGAGI. CDR3 nucleotide sequence: TGTGCCAGCAGTCGCGCCGACAGGGCTGAAGCTTTCTTT. Translated, it gives CASSRADRAEAFF.

This rearrangement joins TRBV5-6 to TRBJ1-1, with a possible D match to TRBD1 (5 bases). CDR3 size: 17 residues. The V end was cut by 0 bases, the J end by 0 bases, with 15 bases between. Germline V lookup: CDR1 SGHDT, CDR2 YYEEEE. CDR3 sequence (DNA): TGTGCCAGCAGCTTGGATGGTCGCGGGGCCATGAACACTGAAGCTTTCTTT. This gives the protein CASSLDGRGAMNTEAFF.

This chain connects TRBV28 to TRBJ2-3; D possibly corresponds to TRBD1 (5 bases). V was shortened by 5 bases and J by 10 bases, with 10 bases between the two germline ends. The length of the CDR3 is 11 residues. CDR1 is MDHEN, CDR2 SYDVKM, per germline. The CDR3 reads CASSRLGPQYF. The CDR3, as DNA: TGTGCCAGCAGTAGACTGGGGCCGCAGTATTTT.

The V and J genes are TRBV10-3 and TRBJ2-7, with D unclear. Trimming took 7 bases from V and 2 from J, leaving 12 bases between them. CDR3 length: 13 residues. Germline lookup yields CDR1 ENHRY and CDR2 SYGVKD. The CDR3 spells CAITADGTYEQYF. Written as DNA, the CDR3 is TGTGCCATCACGGCGGACGGAACCTACGAGCAGTACTTC.

This clonotype was counted only a few times. This chain connects TRBV7-2 to TRBJ2-1; 7 bases line up with TRBD2. With 5 bases clipped from V and 0 bases from J, the junction kept 4 bases outside the gene matches. Germline lookup yields CDR1 SGHTA and CDR2 FQGNSA. The CDR3 consists of 15 residues. DNA of the CDR3: TGTGCCAGCAGCCGGGGGGAAAGCTCCTACAATGAGCAGTTCTTC. It translates to CASSRGESSYNEQFF.